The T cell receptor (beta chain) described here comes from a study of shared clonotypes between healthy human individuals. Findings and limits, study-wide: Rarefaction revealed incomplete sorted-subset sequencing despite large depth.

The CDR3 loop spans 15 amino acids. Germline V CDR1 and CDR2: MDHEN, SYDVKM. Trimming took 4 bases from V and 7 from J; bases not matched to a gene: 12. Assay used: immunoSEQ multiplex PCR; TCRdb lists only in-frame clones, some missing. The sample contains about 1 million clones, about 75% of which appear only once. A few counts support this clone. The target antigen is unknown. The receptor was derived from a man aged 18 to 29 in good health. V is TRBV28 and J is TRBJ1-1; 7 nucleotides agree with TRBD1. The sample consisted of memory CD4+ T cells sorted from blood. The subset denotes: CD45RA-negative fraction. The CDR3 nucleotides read TGTGCCAGCAGTTCCCGCGGGAGGGGGCTTATTGAAGCTTTCTTT. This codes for CASSSRGRGLIEAFF.